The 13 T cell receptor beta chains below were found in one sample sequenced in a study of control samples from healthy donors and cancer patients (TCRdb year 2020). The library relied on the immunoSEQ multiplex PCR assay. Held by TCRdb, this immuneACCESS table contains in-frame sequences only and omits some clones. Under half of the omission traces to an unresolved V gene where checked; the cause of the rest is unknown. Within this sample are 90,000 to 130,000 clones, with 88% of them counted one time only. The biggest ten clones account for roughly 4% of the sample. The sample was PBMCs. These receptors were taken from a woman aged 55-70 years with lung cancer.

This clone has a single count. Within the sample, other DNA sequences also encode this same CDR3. The CDR3 loop reads CASSRGLAGGGYEQYF. CDR3 nucleotide sequence: TGTGCCAGCAGTCGAGGACTAGCGGGAGGGGGTTACGAGCAGTACTTC. The gene calls are TRBV3-1 (or the pseudogene TRBV3-2) and TRBJ2-7; 15 nucleotides line up with TRBD2. V dropped 6 bases and J dropped 4; count of bases not matched to a gene: 7. The CDR3 is 16 amino acids. The germline gives CDR1 LGHDT, CDR2 YNNKEL (reference sequence).

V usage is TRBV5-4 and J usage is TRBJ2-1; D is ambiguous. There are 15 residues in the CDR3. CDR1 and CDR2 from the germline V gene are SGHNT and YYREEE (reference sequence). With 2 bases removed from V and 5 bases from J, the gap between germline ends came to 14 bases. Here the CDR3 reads CASSFGNPSDNEQFF. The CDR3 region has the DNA TGTGCCAGCAGCTTTGGGAATCCATCAGACAATGAGCAGTTCTTC. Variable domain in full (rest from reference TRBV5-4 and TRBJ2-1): ETGVTQSPTHLIKTRGQQVTLRCSSQSGHNTVSWYQQALGQGPQFIFQYYREEENGRGNFPPRFSGLQFPNYSSELNVNALELDDSALYLCASSFGNPSDNEQFFGPGTRLTVL.

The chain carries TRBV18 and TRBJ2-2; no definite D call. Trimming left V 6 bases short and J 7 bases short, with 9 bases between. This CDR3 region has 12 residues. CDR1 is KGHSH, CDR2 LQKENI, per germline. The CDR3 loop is CASSVNDGELFF. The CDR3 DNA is TGTGCCAGCTCCGTGAATGACGGGGAGCTGTTTTTT.

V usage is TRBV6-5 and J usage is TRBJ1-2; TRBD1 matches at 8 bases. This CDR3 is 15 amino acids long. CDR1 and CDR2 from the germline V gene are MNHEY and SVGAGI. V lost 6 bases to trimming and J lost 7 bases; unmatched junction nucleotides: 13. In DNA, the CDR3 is TGTGCCAGCAGCCCCGGCCAGGGGGCGGCTCGTGGCTACACCTTC. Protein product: CASSPGQGAARGYTF.

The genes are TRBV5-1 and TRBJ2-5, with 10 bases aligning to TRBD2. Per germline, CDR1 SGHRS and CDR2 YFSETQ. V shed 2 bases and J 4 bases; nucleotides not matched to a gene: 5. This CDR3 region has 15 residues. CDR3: CASSFTSGIGETQYF. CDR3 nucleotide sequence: TGCGCCAGCAGCTTCACTAGCGGGATTGGAGAGACCCAGTACTTC.

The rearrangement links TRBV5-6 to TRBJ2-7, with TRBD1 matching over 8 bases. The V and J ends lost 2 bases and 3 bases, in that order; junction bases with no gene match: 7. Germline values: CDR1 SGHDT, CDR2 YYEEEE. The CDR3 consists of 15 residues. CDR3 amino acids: CASSFRDRTVYEQYF. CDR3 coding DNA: TGTGCCAGCAGCTTCCGGGACAGGACGGTCTACGAGCAGTACTTC.

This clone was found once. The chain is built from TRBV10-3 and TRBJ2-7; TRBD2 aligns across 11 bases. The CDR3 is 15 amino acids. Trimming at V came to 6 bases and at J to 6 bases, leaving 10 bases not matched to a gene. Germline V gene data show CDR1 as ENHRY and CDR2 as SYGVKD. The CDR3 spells CAISHVAGGPREQYF. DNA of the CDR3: TGTGCCATCAGCCACGTAGCGGGAGGGCCCCGCGAGCAGTACTTC.

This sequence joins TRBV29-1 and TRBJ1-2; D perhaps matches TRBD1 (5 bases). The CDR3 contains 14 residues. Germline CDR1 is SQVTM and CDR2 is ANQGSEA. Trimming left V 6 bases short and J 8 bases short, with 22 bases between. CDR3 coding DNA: TGCAGCGTAGACACACGCCTTCCAGGGCACGGCTACACCTTC. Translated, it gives CSVDTRLPGHGYTF.

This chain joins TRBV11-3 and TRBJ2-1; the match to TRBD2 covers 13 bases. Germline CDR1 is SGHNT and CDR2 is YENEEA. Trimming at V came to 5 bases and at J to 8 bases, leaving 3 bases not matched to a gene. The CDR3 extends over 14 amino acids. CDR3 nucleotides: TGTGCCAGCAGCAGGACTAGCGGGAGCTATGAGCAGTTCTTC. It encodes CASSRTSGSYEQFF.

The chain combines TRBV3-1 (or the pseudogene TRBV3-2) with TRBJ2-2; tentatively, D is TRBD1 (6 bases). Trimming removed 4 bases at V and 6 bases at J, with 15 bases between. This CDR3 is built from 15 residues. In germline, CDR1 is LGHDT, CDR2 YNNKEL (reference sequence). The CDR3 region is CASSLHTGQSGELFF. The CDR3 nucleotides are TGTGCCAGCAGCCTACATACGGGACAATCCGGGGAGCTGTTTTTT.

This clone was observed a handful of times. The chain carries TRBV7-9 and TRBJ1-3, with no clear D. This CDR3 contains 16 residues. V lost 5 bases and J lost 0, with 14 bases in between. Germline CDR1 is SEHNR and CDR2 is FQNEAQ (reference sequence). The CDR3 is CASSARLQDSGNTIYF. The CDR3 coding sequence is TGTGCCAGCAGCGCGAGGCTCCAGGACTCTGGAAACACCATATATTTT.

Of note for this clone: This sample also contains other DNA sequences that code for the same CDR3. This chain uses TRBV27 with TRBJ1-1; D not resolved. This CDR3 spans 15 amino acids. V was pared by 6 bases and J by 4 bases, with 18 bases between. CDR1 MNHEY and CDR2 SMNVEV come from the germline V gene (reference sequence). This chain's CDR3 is CASSEGPSPGTEAFF. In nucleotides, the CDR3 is TGTGCCAGCAGCGAAGGGCCTTCCCCAGGCACTGAAGCTTTCTTT.

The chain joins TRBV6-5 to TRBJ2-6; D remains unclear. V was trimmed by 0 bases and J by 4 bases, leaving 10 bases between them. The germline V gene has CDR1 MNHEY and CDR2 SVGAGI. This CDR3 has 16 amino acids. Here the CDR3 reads CASSYSLRTGANVLTF. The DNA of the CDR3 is TGTGCCAGCAGTTACTCACTGCGTACAGGGGCCAACGTCCTGACTTTC.